This record looks at one T cell receptor (gamma chain) sequence and its context. Its antigen target is currently unknown. TCRdb's protein, taken from a much larger clone, differs from this DNA's translation at residue 12, likely owing to a read error; the protein displayed comes from the DNA. Both library preparation methods relied on multiplex PCR with primers aimed at conserved V and J regions of the TCR genes. Purified and pooled amplicons were sequenced on an Illumina MiSeq platform. For the original study's pipeline: MiXCR performed V(D)J alignment, clonotype assembly and translation, and VDJtools was used for functionality assessment and CDR3 repertoire analyses. The IMGT definition of CDR3 was applied, and only productive sequences using functional genes were analyzed, with ORF genes and pseudogenes left out. A custom Python script was used to look across all patients and controls for identical amino acid CDR3s belonging to major clonotypes, meaning those with a frequency of >=5%. To compare clonotype frequencies between patients and controls, a one-sided non-parametric Wilcoxon test was applied. TCRdb called clones from the public reads with CATT, and repeated DNA sequences were later combined into one row. In this record, the V and J calls reflect TCRdb's handling and not the investigators' own analysis. The sample table shows thousands of gamma-chain clones, and around 12% are seen once. Together, the top ten hold about 83% of the sample.

These data originate in a study of gamma delta lymphoproliferative disorders and STAT genes (dated by TCRdb to the late 2010s). Study-wide context: Among the 9 sequenced Tgammadelta LGLL patients, 4 had symptomatic disease and 5 had an indolent course. To confirm the results, all delta-chain samples and two gamma-chain samples were sequenced a second time. Because no corresponding Invivoscribe delta assay was available, delta-chain libraries were prepared according to the EuroClonality-NGS working group standard operating procedure. The TCR-sequenced pilot group comprised roughly 9 Tgammadelta large granular lymphocyte leukemia patients and a couple of hepatosplenic T-cell lymphoma patients. The LymphoTrack Dx TCRG Assay was used to prepare gamma-chain libraries from at least 50 ng of genomic DNA. Within a larger immunophenotypic and STAT-mutation study, TCR gamma and delta CDR3 repertoires were profiled by deep sequencing in Tgammadelta lymphoproliferative disease patients and healthy controls. Points the paper makes about the study in general: When whole repertoires were clustered, gamma repertoires from patients formed a group apart from those of healthy controls, but delta repertoires showed no separation between the groups. Almost every major gamma and delta clonotype found in patients was public, meaning shared with at least one healthy donor, with just a couple of gamma clonotypes being private to disease. T cells in controls likely covered a range of maturation stages, whereas leukemic cells were skewed toward terminal effectors, which could potentially limit comparisons between patients and controls. Vgamma9-JgammaP and Vdelta2-Ddelta3-Jdelta1 rearrangements dominated major clones in indolent patients but were absent in symptomatic patients, who used less common gene combinations. The authors pointed out that NGS specificity may be lower at low frequencies, so whether leukemic clones are public or private needs to be confirmed.

Genomic DNA from peripheral blood mononuclear cells isolated from patients and controls was used for TCR sequencing. A median age of approximately 60 years was recorded for the sequenced patients, of whom about 5 were male and 6 were female. Patients were recruited at a single hematology unit in Padova, Italy, and were reclassified as T-LGLL or HSTCL according to 2017 WHO criteria. Every patient sample was obtained either before therapy or while the patient was off therapy. The germline V gene specifies VINAFY as CDR1 and YDVSNSKD as CDR2. The CDR3 has 15 amino acids, counting the end cysteine and phenylalanine. Only the CDR3 DNA is retained, 45 bases long and in frame from the first base.

The clonotype was recovered from a human donor with gamma-delta T-cell large granular lymphocyte leukemia. The specimen was blood. The rearrangement joined TRGV5 to TRGJ1 or TRGJ2. Here the J gene came from matching the DNA to germline, since TCRdb omits it. The CDR3 protein is CATWDRLRNYYRKLF. The DNA is TGTGCCACCTGGGACAGGCTAAGGAATTATTATAGGAAACTCTTT.